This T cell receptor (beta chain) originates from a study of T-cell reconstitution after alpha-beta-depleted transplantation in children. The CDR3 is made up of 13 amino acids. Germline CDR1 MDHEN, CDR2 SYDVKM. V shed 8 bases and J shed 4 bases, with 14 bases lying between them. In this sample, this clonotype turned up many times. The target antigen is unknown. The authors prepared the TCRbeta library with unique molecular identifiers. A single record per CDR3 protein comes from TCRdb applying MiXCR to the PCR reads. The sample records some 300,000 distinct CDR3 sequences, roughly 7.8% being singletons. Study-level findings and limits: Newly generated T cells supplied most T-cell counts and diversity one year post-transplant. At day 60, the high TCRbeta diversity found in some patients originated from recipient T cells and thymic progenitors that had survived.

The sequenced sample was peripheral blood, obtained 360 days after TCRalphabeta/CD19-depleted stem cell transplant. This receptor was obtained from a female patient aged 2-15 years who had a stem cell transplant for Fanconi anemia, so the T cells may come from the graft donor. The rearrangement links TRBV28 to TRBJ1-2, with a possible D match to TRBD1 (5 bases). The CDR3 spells CASAITGGYGYTF. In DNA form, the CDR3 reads TGTGCCAGCGCGATCACAGGAGGCTATGGCTACACCTTC.